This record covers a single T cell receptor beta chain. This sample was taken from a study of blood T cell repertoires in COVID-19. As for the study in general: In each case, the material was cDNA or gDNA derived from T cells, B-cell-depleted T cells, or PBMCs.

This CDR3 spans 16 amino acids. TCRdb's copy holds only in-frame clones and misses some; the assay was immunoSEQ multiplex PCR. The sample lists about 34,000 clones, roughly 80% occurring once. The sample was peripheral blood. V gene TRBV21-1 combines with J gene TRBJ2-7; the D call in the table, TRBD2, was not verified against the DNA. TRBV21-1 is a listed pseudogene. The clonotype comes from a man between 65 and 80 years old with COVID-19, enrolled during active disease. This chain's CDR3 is CASSATSGKPPYEQYF. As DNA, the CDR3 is TGTGCCAGCAGCGCCACTAGTGGGAAGCCCCCCTACGAGCAGTACTTC.